The 3 T cell receptor beta chains below were found in one sample sequenced in a study of T cell clonality in common variable immunodeficiency. Only in-frame clones appear in the TCRdb table, and some are missing; sequencing was by immunoSEQ multiplex PCR. The table lists tens of thousands of clones, with no singletons. Sample: peripheral blood mononuclear cells. The receptors shown here come from a person aged 18 to 70 in good health.

There are many counts of this clone. The CDR3 is cut off 3 residues early in the read; its end comes from the germline J gene. This chain uses TRBV5-1 with TRBJ2-7, with 8 nucleotides matching TRBD1. Germline CDR1 is SGHRS and CDR2 is YFSETQ. The V and J ends lost 3 bases and 0 bases, in that order; junction bases with no gene match: 2. There are 14 residues in the CDR3. The CDR3 spells CASSSGTGSYEQYF. Incomplete CDR3 DNA: TGCGCCAGCAGCTCCGGGACAGGCTCCTACGAG.

This clone came up many times. From the germline J gene comes the end of the CDR3, since the read stops 3 residues before it. The rearrangement uses TRBV6-2 or TRBV6-3 and TRBJ2-7; possible D gene TRBD2, 6 bases. Germline V gene data show CDR1 as MNHEY and CDR2 as SVGEGT. This CDR3 is built from 14 residues. V lost 1 base and J 6 bases, leaving 13 bases between the germline ends. CDR3 in amino acids: CASSYCPGLCEQYF. The sequenced CDR3 bases are TGTGCCAGCAGTTACTGCCCGGGACTCTGCGAG.

This clone was observed at least ten times. Partial CDR3 DNA: TGTGCCAGCATCCTTACCCCGGGACACTCTGGAAACACC. Translating it yields CASILTPGHSGNT. The full-length CDR3 reads as CASILTPGHSGNTIYF. The rearrangement joins TRBV7-6 to TRBJ1-3; possibly TRBD1 for D (6 bases). The read stops 3 residues short of the end of the CDR3; the missing end is completed from the germline J gene. This CDR3 region has 16 residues. V was pared by 7 bases and J by 0 bases, with 16 bases between. The germline V gene encodes CDR1 SGHVS and CDR2 FNYEAQ. The full variable domain, completed using reference TRBV7-6 and TRBJ1-3, is GAGVSQSPRYKVTKRGQDVALRCDPISGHVSLYWYRQALGQGPEFLTYFNYEAQQDKSGLPNDRFSAERPEGSISTLTIQRTEQRDSAMYRCASILTPGHSGNTIYFGEGSWLTVV.